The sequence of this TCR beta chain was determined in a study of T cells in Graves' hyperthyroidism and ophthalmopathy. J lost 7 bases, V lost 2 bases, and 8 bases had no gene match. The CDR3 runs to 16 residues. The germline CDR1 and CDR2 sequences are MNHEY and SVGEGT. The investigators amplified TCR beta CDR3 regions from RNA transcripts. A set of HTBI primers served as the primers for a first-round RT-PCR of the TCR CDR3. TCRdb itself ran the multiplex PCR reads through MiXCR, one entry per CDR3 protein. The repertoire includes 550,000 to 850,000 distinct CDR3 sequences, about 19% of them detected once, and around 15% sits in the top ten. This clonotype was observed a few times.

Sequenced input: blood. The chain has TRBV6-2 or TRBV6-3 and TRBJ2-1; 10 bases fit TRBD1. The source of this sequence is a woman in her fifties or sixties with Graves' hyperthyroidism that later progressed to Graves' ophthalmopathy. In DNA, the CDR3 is TGTGCCAGCAGTTACACCACCGTGGGACAGGGGAATGAGCAGTTCTTC. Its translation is CASSYTTVGQGNEQFF.